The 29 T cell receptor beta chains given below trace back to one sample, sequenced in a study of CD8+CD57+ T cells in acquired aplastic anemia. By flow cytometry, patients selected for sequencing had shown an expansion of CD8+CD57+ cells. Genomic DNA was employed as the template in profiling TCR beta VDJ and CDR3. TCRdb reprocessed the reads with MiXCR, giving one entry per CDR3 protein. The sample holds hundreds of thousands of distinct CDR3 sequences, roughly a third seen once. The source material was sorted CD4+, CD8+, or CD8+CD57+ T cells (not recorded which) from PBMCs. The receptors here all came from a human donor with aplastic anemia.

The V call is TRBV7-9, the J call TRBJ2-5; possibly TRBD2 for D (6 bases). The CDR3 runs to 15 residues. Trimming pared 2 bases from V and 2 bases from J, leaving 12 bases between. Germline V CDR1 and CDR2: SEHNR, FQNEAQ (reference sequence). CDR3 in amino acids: CASSLSSGAQETQYF. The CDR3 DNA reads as TGTGCCAGCAGCTTAAGTAGCGGCGCACAAGAGACCCAGTACTTC.

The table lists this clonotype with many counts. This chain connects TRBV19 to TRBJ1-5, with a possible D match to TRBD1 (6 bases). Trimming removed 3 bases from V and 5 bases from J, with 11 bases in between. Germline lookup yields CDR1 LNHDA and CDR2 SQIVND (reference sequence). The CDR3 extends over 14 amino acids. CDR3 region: CASSISDSYQPQHF. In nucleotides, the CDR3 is TGTGCCAGTAGTATCTCGGACAGCTATCAGCCCCAGCATTTT.

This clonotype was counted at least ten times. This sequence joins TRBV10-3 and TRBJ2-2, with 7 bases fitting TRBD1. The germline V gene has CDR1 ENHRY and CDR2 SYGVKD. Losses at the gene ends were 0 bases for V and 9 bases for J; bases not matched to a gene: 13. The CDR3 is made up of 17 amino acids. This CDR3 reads CAISESNRGISARELFF. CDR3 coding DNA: TGTGCCATCAGTGAGTCGAACAGGGGCATTAGTGCCAGGGAGCTGTTTTTT.

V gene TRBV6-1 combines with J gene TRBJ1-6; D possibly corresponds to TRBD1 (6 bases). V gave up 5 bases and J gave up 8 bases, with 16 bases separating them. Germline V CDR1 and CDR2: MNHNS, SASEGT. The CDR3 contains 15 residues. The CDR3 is CASSMGRGIDSPLHF. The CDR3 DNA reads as TGTGCCAGCAGTATGGGCAGGGGAATTGATTCACCCCTCCACTTT.

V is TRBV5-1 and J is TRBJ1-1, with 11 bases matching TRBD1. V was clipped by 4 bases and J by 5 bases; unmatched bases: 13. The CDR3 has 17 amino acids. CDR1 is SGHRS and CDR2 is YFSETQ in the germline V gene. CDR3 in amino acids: CASSLRTGGNRETEAFF. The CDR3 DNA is TGCGCCAGCAGCCTCAGGACAGGGGGCAATCGAGAGACTGAAGCTTTCTTT.

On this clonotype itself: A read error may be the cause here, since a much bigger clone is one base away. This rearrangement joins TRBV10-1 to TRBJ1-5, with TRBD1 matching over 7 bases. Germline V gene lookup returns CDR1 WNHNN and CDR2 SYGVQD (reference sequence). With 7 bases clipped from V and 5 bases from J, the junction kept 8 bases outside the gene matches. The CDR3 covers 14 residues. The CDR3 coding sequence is TGCGCCAGCATCCGAGACAGGGACGATCAGCCCCAGCATTTT. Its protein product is CASIRDRDDQPQHF.

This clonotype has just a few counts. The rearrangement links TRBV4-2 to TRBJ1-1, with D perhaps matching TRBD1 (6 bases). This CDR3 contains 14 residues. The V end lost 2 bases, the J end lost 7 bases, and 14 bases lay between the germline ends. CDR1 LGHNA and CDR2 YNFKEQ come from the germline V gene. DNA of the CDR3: TGTGCCAGCAGCCAACAGGGGTTGAGTATTGAAGCTTTCTTT. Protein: CASSQQGLSIEAFF.

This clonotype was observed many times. The CDR3 reads CSVAEGGGENQPQHF. DNA for the CDR3: TGCAGCGTTGCCGAGGGAGGGGGCGAAAATCAGCCCCAGCATTTT. This chain connects TRBV29-1 to TRBJ1-5; 7 bases line up with TRBD1. The ends lost 4 bases at V and 4 bases at J; junction bases unmatched: 10. CDR1 SQVTM and CDR2 ANQGSEA come from the germline V gene. This CDR3 region has 15 residues.

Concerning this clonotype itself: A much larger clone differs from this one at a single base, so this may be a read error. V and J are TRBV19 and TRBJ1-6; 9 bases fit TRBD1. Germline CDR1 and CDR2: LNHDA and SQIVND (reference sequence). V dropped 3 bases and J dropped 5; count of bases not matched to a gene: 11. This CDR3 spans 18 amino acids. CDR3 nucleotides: TGTGCCAGTAGTATCTTCGGACAGGGGATTGGGGATAATTCACCCCTCCACTTT. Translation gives CASSIFGQGIGDNSPLHF.

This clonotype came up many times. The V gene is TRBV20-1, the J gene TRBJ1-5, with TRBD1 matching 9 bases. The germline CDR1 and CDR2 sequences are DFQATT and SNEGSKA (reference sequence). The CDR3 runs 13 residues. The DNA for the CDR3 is TGCGGAGCGGGACAGGGATTCAATCAGCCCCAGCATTTT. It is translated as CGAGQGFNQPQHF.

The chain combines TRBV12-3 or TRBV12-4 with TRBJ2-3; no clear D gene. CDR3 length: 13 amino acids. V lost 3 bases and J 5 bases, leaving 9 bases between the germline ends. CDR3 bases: TGTGCCAGCAGTTTGGGCGGTTTAGATACGCAGTATTTT. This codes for CASSLGGLDTQYF.

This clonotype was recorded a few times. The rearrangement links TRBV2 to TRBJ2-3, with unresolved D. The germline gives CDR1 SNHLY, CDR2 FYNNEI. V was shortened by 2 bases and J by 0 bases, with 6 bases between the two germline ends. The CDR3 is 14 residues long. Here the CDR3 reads CASSESGSTDTQYF. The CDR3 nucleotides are TGTGCCAGCAGTGAATCTGGGAGCACAGATACGCAGTATTTT.

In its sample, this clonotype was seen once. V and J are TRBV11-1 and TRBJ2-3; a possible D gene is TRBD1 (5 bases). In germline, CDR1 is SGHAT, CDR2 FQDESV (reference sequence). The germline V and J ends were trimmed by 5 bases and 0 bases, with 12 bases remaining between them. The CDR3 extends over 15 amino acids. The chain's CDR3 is CASSRNTGSTDTQYF. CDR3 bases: TGTGCCAGCAGCCGAAATACAGGAAGCACAGATACGCAGTATTTT.

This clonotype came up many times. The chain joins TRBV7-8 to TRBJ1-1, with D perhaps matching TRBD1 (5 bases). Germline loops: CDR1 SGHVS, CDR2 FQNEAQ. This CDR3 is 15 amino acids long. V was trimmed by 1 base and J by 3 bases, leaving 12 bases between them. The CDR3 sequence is CASSLGRTTYTEAFF. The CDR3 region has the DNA TGTGCCAGCAGCTTAGGACGGACAACTTACACTGAAGCTTTCTTT.

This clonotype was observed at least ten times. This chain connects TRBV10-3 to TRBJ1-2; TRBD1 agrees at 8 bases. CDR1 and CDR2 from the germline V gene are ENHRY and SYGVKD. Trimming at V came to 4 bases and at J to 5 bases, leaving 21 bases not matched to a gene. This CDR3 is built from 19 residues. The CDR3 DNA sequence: TGTGCCATCAGTGGTCAAGCTATGGACAGGGCCGGCGAAGTTTATGGCTACACCTTC. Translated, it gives CAISGQAMDRAGEVYGYTF.

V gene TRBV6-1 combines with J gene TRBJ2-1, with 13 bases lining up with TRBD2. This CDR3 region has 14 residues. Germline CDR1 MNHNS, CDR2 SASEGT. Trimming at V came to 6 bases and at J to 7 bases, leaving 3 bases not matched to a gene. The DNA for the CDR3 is TGTGCCAGCAGGGGACTAGCGGGACTAAATGAGCAGTTCTTC. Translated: CASRGLAGLNEQFF.

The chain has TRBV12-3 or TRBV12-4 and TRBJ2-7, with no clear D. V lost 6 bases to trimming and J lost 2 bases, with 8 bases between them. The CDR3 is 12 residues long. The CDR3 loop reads CASRFSAYEQYF. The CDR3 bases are TGTGCCAGCAGGTTTTCGGCCTACGAGCAGTACTTC.

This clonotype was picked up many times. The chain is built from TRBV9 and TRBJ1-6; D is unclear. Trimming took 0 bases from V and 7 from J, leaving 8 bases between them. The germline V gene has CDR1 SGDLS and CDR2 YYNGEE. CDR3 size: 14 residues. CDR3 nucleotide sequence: TGTGCCAGCAGCGTAGATACAGTCAATTCACCCCTCCACTTT. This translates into CASSVDTVNSPLHF.

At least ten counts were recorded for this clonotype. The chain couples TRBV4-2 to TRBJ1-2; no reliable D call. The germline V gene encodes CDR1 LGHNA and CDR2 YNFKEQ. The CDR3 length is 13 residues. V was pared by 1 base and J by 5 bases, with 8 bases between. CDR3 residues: CASSQVGEYGYTF. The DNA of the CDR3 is TGTGCCAGCAGCCAAGTGGGCGAATATGGCTACACCTTC.

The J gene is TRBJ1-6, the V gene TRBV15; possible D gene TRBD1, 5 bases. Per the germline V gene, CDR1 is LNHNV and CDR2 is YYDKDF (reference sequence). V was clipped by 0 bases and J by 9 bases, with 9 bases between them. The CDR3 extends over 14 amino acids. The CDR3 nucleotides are TGTGCCACCAGCAGAGACAGGGTGGTTTCACCCCTCCACTTT. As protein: CATSRDRVVSPLHF.

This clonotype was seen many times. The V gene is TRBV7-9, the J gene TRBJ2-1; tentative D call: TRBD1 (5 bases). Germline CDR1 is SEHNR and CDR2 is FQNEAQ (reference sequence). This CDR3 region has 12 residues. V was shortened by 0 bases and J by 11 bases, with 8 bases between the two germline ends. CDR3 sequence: CASSLARQKQFF. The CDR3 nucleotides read TGTGCCAGCAGCTTAGCTCGACAGAAGCAGTTCTTC.

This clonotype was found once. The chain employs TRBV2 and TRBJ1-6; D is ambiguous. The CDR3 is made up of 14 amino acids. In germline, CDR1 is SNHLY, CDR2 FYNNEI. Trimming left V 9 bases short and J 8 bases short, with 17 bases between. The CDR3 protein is CASLLGVRDSPLHF. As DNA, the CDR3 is TGTGCCAGTTTACTGGGCGTGAGGGATTCACCCCTCCACTTT.

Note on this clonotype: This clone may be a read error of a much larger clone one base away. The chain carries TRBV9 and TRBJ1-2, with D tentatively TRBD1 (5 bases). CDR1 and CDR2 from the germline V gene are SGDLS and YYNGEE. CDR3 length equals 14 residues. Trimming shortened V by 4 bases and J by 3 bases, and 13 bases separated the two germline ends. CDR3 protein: CASSPGGAYYGYTF. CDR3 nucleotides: TGTGCCAGCAGCCCGGGGGGAGCTTACTATGGCTACACCTTC.

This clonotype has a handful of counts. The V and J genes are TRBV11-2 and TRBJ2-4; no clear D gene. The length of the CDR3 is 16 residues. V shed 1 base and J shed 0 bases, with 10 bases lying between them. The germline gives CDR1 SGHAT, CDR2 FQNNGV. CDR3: CASSLAWSLAKNIQYF. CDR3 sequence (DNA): TGTGCCAGCAGCTTAGCGTGGAGCCTAGCCAAAAACATTCAGTACTTC.

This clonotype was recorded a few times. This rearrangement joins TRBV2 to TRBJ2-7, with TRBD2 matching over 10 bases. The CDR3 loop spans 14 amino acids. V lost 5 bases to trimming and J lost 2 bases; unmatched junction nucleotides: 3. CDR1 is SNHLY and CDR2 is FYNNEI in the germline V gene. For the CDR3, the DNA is TGTGCCAGCAGTCTAGCGGGGGAGACCTACGAGCAGTACTTC. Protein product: CASSLAGETYEQYF.

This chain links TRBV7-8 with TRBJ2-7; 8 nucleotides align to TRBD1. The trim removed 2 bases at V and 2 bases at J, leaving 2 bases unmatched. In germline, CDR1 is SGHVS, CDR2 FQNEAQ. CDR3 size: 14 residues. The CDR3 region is CASSLYRGAYEQYF. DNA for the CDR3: TGTGCCAGCAGCTTATACAGGGGGGCCTACGAGCAGTACTTC.

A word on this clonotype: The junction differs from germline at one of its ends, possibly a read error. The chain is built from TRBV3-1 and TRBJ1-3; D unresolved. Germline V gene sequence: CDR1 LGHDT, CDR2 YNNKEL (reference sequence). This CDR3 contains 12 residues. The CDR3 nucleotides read TGTGCCAGCAGCCATTCGACAAACGCCATATATTTT. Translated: CASSHSTNAIYF.

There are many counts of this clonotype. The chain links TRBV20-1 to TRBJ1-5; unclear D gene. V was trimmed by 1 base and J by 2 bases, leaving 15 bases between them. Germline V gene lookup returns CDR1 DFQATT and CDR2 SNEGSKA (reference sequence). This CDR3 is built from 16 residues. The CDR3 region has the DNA TGCAGTGCTAGAGTGCGTTTAGGTGGCGGCAATCAGCCCCAGCATTTT. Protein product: CSARVRLGGGNQPQHF.

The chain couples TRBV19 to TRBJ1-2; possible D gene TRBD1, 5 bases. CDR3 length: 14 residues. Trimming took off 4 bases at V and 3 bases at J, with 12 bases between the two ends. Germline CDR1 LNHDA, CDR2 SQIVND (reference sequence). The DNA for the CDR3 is TGTGCCAGTAGTAAGGGTGGGACCGACTATGGCTACACCTTC. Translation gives CASSKGGTDYGYTF.